This passage covers 21 T cell receptor beta chains from one sample sequenced in a study of patients and donors after allogeneic stem cell transplantation. TCRdb fed the RT-PCR reads into MiXCR, producing one record per CDR3 protein. The sample lists roughly 940,000 distinct CDR3 sequences, over 15% seen once, with 5.5% to 6.5% in the top ten. What was sequenced was blood, either unsorted or a sorted T cell fraction (not recorded which). The source is a human donor who was either an allogeneic HSCT recipient or a stem cell or donor lymphocyte infusion donor (not recorded which). It is not recorded whose cells these are; they may come from a transplant donor.

A few counts support this clonotype. This chain connects TRBV15 to TRBJ2-7, with D possibly being TRBD1 (6 bases). This CDR3 contains 15 residues. CDR1 LNHNV and CDR2 YYDKDF come from the germline V gene (reference sequence). Trimming took off 4 bases at V and 5 bases at J, with 18 bases between the two ends. CDR3 amino acids: CATSKRGIMENEQYF. In nucleotides, the CDR3 is TGTGCCACCAGCAAGAGGGGGATAATGGAAAACGAGCAGTACTTC.

This clonotype has just a few counts. This rearrangement joins TRBV12-5 to TRBJ1-2, with TRBD1 identical over 7 bases. CDR3 length equals 15 residues. V gave up 6 bases and J gave up 9 bases; unmatched junction bases: 16. The germline CDR1 and CDR2 sequences are LGHNT and FRNRAP. DNA of the CDR3: TGTGCTAGTGGCCTCCAGGGGGACAAGCCAGGGAGCTACACCTTC. Translating gives CASGLQGDKPGSYTF.

The CDR3 region is CASSLSGRGAQETQYF. The CDR3 region has the DNA TGCGCCAGCAGCTTGTCTGGCAGGGGGGCTCAAGAGACCCAGTACTTC. The chain links TRBV5-1 to TRBJ2-5; D possibly corresponds to TRBD1 (7 bases). This CDR3 contains 16 residues. Looked up from germline, CDR1 is SGHRS and CDR2 is YFSETQ. V was pared by 1 base and J by 2 bases, with 15 bases between.

This clonotype has more than one count but fewer than ten. The chain has TRBV20-1 and TRBJ1-2; 8 bases align to TRBD1. The CDR3 is made up of 13 amino acids. In germline, CDR1 is DFQATT, CDR2 SNEGSKA (reference sequence). V was clipped by 4 bases and J by 6 bases; unmatched bases: 7. The CDR3 protein is CSAKRRGLDGYTF. CDR3 sequence (DNA): TGCAGTGCTAAACGCAGGGGGCTCGATGGCTACACCTTC.

This clonotype turned up a few times. V and J are TRBV7-2 and TRBJ2-7; possibly TRBD2 for D (5 bases). The V end was cut by 5 bases, the J end by 2 bases, with 16 bases between. This CDR3 has 15 residues. Germline-derived CDR1 and CDR2 are SGHTA and FQGNSA. The CDR3 DNA sequence: TGTGCCAGCAGCCGGGATGTGGCGATTACCTACGAGCAGTACTTC. This translates into CASSRDVAITYEQYF.

This chain connects TRBV5-4 to TRBJ2-3; tentatively, D is TRBD1 (6 bases). V dropped 4 bases and J dropped 1 base, with 16 bases sitting between them. The CDR3 totals 16 residues. Germline CDR1 SGHNT, CDR2 YYREEE (reference sequence). CDR3 nucleotides: TGTGCCAGCAGCCTACAGGGTTTTGGGCGCACAGATACGCAGTATTTT. It encodes CASSLQGFGRTDTQYF.

This clonotype was detected only a few times. V usage is TRBV4-3 and J usage is TRBJ2-1, with D uncertain. Trimming pared 1 base from V and 4 bases from J, leaving 11 bases between. CDR1 is LGHNA and CDR2 is YSLEER in the germline V gene. The CDR3 is 15 amino acids. The DNA for the CDR3 is TGCGCCAGCAGCCAAGTCTTGGCTTTTTACAATGAGCAGTTCTTC. It is translated as CASSQVLAFYNEQFF.

This clonotype was counted between two and nine times. The chain employs TRBV27 and TRBJ2-1; 8 bases line up with TRBD2. The CDR3 loop spans 15 amino acids. Per germline, CDR1 MNHEY and CDR2 SMNVEV (reference sequence). V was clipped by 5 bases and J by 7 bases; unmatched bases: 10. CDR3 in DNA: TGTGCCAGCAGTCCCCGCAGCGGGAGAAAGAATGAGCAGTTCTTC. Translation gives CASSPRSGRKNEQFF.

This clonotype turned up a few times. The chain uses TRBV5-1 and TRBJ2-7, with D possibly matching TRBD1 (5 bases). Germline values: CDR1 SGHRS, CDR2 YFSETQ. The CDR3 spans 14 residues. The V end lost 2 bases, the J end lost 7 bases, and 16 bases lay between the germline ends. The CDR3 region is CASSFQGHDREQYF. Written as DNA, the CDR3 is TGCGCCAGCAGCTTTCAGGGCCATGACAGAGAGCAGTACTTC.

This sequence joins TRBV28 and TRBJ1-2, with a tentative D call TRBD1 (5 bases). Between the trimmed V and J ends, which lost 3 bases and 0 bases, there was a span of 20 bases. There are 18 residues in the CDR3. Looked up from germline, CDR1 is MDHEN and CDR2 is SYDVKM. The CDR3 region is CASSFQGYRRVANYGYTF. DNA for the CDR3: TGTGCCAGCAGTTTCCAGGGTTACCGGAGGGTCGCTAACTATGGCTACACCTTC.

This clonotype was counted a few times. The chain recombines TRBV15 with TRBJ1-6; a possible D gene is TRBD1 (5 bases). Germline-derived CDR1 and CDR2 are LNHNV and YYDKDF (reference sequence). The V gene lost 5 bases and the J gene lost 8 bases, with 19 bases spanning the gap. The CDR3 runs to 16 residues. The CDR3 sequence: CATSPRVGRDHSPLHF. The CDR3 DNA follows: TGTGCCACCAGCCCCAGGGTGGGGAGAGATCATTCACCCCTCCACTTT.

This clonotype has a count of ten or more. This chain connects TRBV12-3 or TRBV12-4 to TRBJ1-1, with 7 bases identical to TRBD1. V trimming: 5 bases; J trimming: 8 bases; junction bases outside the gene matches: 5. This CDR3 has 12 residues. The CDR3 DNA reads as TGTGCCAGCAGTGTTCGACAGGGAGAAGCTTTCTTT. It encodes CASSVRQGEAFF.

This clonotype was counted a few times. V is TRBV7-2 and J is TRBJ2-1; 7 nucleotides line up with TRBD2. The germline V gene encodes CDR1 SGHTA and CDR2 FQGNSA. Trimming at V came to 4 bases and at J to 5 bases, leaving 8 bases not matched to a gene. The CDR3 has 15 amino acids. CDR3 loop: CASSSSFLADNEQFF. CDR3 sequence (DNA): TGTGCCAGCAGCTCGAGCTTTCTAGCGGACAATGAGCAGTTCTTC.

This chain connects TRBV24-1 to TRBJ2-1; unclear D gene. V lost 4 bases to trimming and J lost 4 bases, with 10 bases between them. The CDR3 has 14 amino acids. Germline values: CDR1 KGHDR, CDR2 SFDVKD. This CDR3 is CATSDPRNYNEQFF. The CDR3 nucleotides are TGTGCCACCAGTGACCCAAGGAATTACAATGAGCAGTTCTTC.

V gene TRBV6-1 combines with J gene TRBJ2-7, with D tentatively TRBD1 or TRBD2 (5 bases each). V was shortened by 8 bases and J by 0 bases, with 11 bases between the two germline ends. The germline V gene has CDR1 MNHNS and CDR2 SASEGT. The CDR3 is 13 amino acids. The CDR3 bases are TGTGCCAGCGGGACGACGAGCTCCTACGAGCAGTACTTC. It translates to CASGTTSSYEQYF.

This clonotype was found many times. The V call is TRBV18, the J call TRBJ1-2; 8 nucleotides agree with TRBD1. The germline V gene encodes CDR1 KGHSH and CDR2 LQKENI. The junction had 11 bases not matched to a gene; V was cut back by 2 bases and J by 3 bases. The CDR3 is 17 amino acids. This CDR3 reads CASSPISRGRVDYGYTF. Written as DNA, the CDR3 is TGTGCCAGCTCACCAATATCCAGGGGGCGCGTTGACTATGGCTACACCTTC.

The chain recombines TRBV7-9 with TRBJ1-6; TRBD1 is a possible D gene (5 bases). The ends were cut back, 7 bases at V and 10 bases at J, with 17 bases in the middle. The CDR3 has 14 residues. Per the germline V gene, CDR1 is SEHNR and CDR2 is FQNEAQ (reference sequence). As DNA, the CDR3 is TGTGCCAGCACTTCCGGGGCCTCGGGGTCACCCCTCCACTTT. Translated, it gives CASTSGASGSPLHF.

The chain couples TRBV5-1 to TRBJ2-2; 15 positions agree with TRBD2. Germline V gene sequence: CDR1 SGHRS, CDR2 YFSETQ. This CDR3 contains 17 residues. V gave up 3 bases and J gave up 7 bases; unmatched junction bases: 7. Here the CDR3 DNA reads TGCGCCAGCAGCTGGGGACTAGCGGGGGGCTACGTCGGGGAGCTGTTTTTT. Amino acid sequence: CASSWGLAGGYVGELFF.

In this sample, this clonotype turned up many times. The genes are TRBV7-9 and TRBJ2-1, with TRBD2 as a possible D gene (6 bases). Germline V gene lookup returns CDR1 SEHNR and CDR2 FQNEAQ (reference sequence). Between the trimmed V and J ends, which lost 5 bases and 2 bases, there was a span of 10 bases. CDR3 size: 14 residues. The CDR3 DNA reads as TGTGCCAGCAGCCTGACTAGGACCTACAATGAGCAGTTCTTC. Its protein product is CASSLTRTYNEQFF.

The chain links TRBV30 to TRBJ1-1; 8 bases map to TRBD1. The CDR3 runs 13 residues. J lost 6 bases, V lost 3 bases, and 6 bases had no gene match. CDR1 GTSNPN and CDR2 SVGIG come from the germline V gene (reference sequence). The CDR3: CAWRSDRVAEAFF. The CDR3 DNA follows: TGTGCCTGGAGGTCGGACAGGGTGGCTGAAGCTTTCTTT.

In its sample, this clonotype was seen a few times. CDR3: CATSDKSGGYGNSYNEQFF. The CDR3 DNA reads TGTGCCACCAGTGATAAGTCAGGGGGCTACGGAAACTCCTACAATGAGCAGTTCTTC. The V gene is TRBV24-1, the J gene TRBJ2-1; 8 nucleotides match TRBD1. CDR1 and CDR2 (germline): KGHDR, SFDVKD. The CDR3 runs 19 residues. Trimming removed 3 bases from V and 0 bases from J; junction bases left unmatched: 12.